This T cell receptor beta chain was documented in a study of T cells in Graves' hyperthyroidism and ophthalmopathy. Study-wide results and caveats: Researchers report that a 13 V-J model separated ophthalmopathy from stable hyperthyroidism.

About this clonotype: As yet, its antigen is unknown.

TCR beta CDR3 sequences were amplified from RNA transcripts. The TCR CDR3 first-round RT-PCR relied on the HTBI primer set. A single record per CDR3 protein comes from TCRdb applying MiXCR to the multiplex PCR reads. The sample contains almost 350,000 distinct CDR3 sequences, over 15% of which appear only once. This CDR3 contains 13 residues. Germline CDR1 SQVTM, CDR2 ANQGSEA. J gave up 4 bases and V 5 bases, and 3 bases lay outside the gene matches. Source material: blood. This clonotype was sampled from a woman in her thirties or forties with Graves' ophthalmopathy. The J gene is TRBJ1-1, the V gene TRBV29-1, with TRBD1 identical over 11 bases. The CDR3 is CSVLGTGGTEAFF. The CDR3 DNA reads as TGCAGCGTTCTCGGGACAGGGGGCACTGAAGCTTTCTTT. The full variable domain, with the rest looked up from reference TRBV29-1 and TRBJ1-1, is SAVISQKPSRDICQRGTSLTIQCQVDSQVTMMFWYRQQPGQSLTLIATANQGSEATYESGFVIDKFPISRPNLTFSTLTVSNMSPEDSSIYLCSVLGTGGTEAFFGQGTRLTVV.